This record covers a single T cell receptor (beta chain). There are many counts of this clonotype. The antigen it recognizes is unknown. No base quality values were provided; no much bigger clone lies one nucleotide off. The TCR beta CDR3 regions were amplified from the RNA transcripts. The first round of RT-PCR for the TCR CDR3 was performed with the HTBI primer set and the Qiagen OneStep RT-PCR kit. Libraries were constructed in a second round of multiplex PCR, after which size selection and purification were performed. The libraries were sequenced on an Illumina HiSeq2000 using paired-end 100 bp reads. The authors' analysis ran thus. Raw data were processed with SOAPnuke, discarding reads with adapters, uncalled bases, mean Phred below 15, or no exact constant-primer or identifier match. COPE v1.2.5 was used to merge the high-quality paired reads, and each unique nucleotide sequence was defined as a clonotype. Clonotypes were aligned to IMGT TRBV, TRBD and TRBJ reference segments using MiTCR v1.1. The analysis was restricted to V-J combinations with a frequency above 0.0001, which together covered 99.2% of the repertoires. The TCS score was defined as the ratio of F50 (clonal expansion) to E x V (chaos), calculated using BLOSUM62-based TCRdist between CDR3 peptides within each V-J. Welch's t-statistics and random forest reduced approximately 520 V-J features to roughly 13, which were used in a naive Bayes classifier (R e1071). The public sequencing data were trimmed at Q25 with fastp and processed into clonotypes with MiXCR by TCRdb, which kept only in-frame beta chains. Rows are combined by CDR3 protein, so each entry shows the most common genes and DNA. These V and J calls derive from TCRdb rather than the authors' analysis. In this sample the table shows about 710,000 distinct CDR3 sequences, about 15% of which occur a single time. The top ten clonotypes cover about 8.4% of the sample.

Graves' hyperthyroidism was defined as stable when no progression to ophthalmopathy occurred over 18 months of follow-up. Hyperthyroidism patients were aged 18 to 65 years and newly diagnosed, with disease duration of less than 2 months. The study excluded patients with uncontrolled infections, other autoimmune diseases, pregnancy or lactation. Diagnoses were based on clinical symptoms, serum thyroxine and TRAb, thyroid ultrasound and orbital computed tomography. PBMCs were isolated from 10 ml of fresh peripheral blood by Ficoll-Paque density gradient centrifugation. Total RNA was extracted using Trizol reagent, and RNA quality was assessed on an Agilent 2100 Bioanalyzer. Trimming accounts for 6 bases at V and 5 bases at J, while the number of junction bases matched to no gene is 5. Counted from cysteine to phenylalanine, this CDR3 has 15 amino acids. The only DNA kept is the CDR3, 45 bases in frame from the first base. CDR1 is given as SGHAT and CDR2 as FQNNGV, both from the germline V gene.

The data derive from a study of T cells in Graves' hyperthyroidism and ophthalmopathy (dated by TCRdb to about 2019). The study in broad terms: Peripheral blood was collected at initial diagnosis, before any treatment. Once sampling was done, hyperthyroidism patients were given methimazole at a starting dose of 30 mg daily, whereas ophthalmopathy patients were given high-dose intravenous methylprednisolone. Thyroid tissue and blood T-cell repertoires from six or seven Graves' hyperthyroidism patients were also compared in the study. According to the paper, TCR Vbeta CDR3 sequencing was carried out on 135 peripheral blood samples, which came from more than 40 ophthalmopathy, roughly 75 hyperthyroidism and roughly 17 progressor patients. For training and testing, the 100 or so patients in the discovery cohort were randomly divided in a 7:3 ratio. To identify TCR V-J signatures that set the groups apart, the researchers used a discovery cohort of more than 95 patients, made up of around 40 with Graves' ophthalmopathy and about 59 with stable Graves' hyperthyroidism. Prospective prediction of ophthalmopathy was tested in an independent validation cohort of under 20 hyperthyroidism patients and 17 patients who later progressed to ophthalmopathy.

What the work shows at the level of the full study, not this receptor alone: A 13 V-J signature model separated ophthalmopathy from stable hyperthyroidism, with approximately 87% sensitivity and roughly 84% specificity in cross-validation and 80%/75% in testing. In validation, the model predicted progression to ophthalmopathy a median of about 5.9 months before onset, with 65% to 71% sensitivity and about 72% specificity. Most expanded thyroid clonotypes (frequency above 0.001) were also detected in blood, a finding suggesting that blood repertoires may reflect thyroid immune responses. Sample size was not statistically predetermined, and blinding of investigators to group allocation was not performed.

Recombination joined TRBV11-2 with TRBJ2-1, with 12 middle bases fitting TRBD1. The TCR sequence derives from a man aged 18 to 30 with Graves' hyperthyroidism. Sequenced: blood. The DNA sequence is given as TGTGCCAGCAGGGGACAGGGGGCGTGGAACAATGAGCAGTTCTTC. It codes for CASRGQGAWNNEQFF.